A single sample gave rise to the 24 T cell receptor beta chains below, sequenced in a study of beta chain features in type 1 diabetes. As every portion of the isolated RNA was reverse transcribed, the sequencing read expressed TCRB transcripts. The protocol was immunoSEQ multiplex PCR, while the TCRdb copy is restricted to in-frame clones and leaves out a portion. The profile shows around 500,000 clones, about an eighth of them singletons. The sequenced material came from naive CD4+ T cells from blood. These receptors originate from a woman under 30 in good health.

A few counts support this clone. The rearrangement uses TRBV28 and TRBJ2-3; tentatively, D is TRBD1 (5 bases). The CDR3 covers 14 residues. The germline CDR1 and CDR2 sequences are MDHEN and SYDVKM. Trimming removed 8 bases at V and 0 bases at J, with 12 bases between. CDR3 nucleotide sequence: TGTGCCAGCCGTGGACATCCTAGCACAGATACGCAGTATTTT. Residues: CASRGHPSTDTQYF.

This clone was seen more than once but under ten times. J is TRBJ2-3 and V is TRBV5-1; no clear D gene. Trimming pared 2 bases from V and 0 bases from J, leaving 4 bases between. CDR1 is SGHRS, CDR2 YFSETQ, per germline. The CDR3 is 13 residues long. The DNA of the CDR3 is TGCGCCAGCAGCTTCGGAAGCACAGATACGCAGTATTTT. Its translation is CASSFGSTDTQYF.

This chain joins TRBV30 and TRBJ2-3; 13 positions match TRBD2. The length of the CDR3 is 17 residues. Germline V gene lookup returns CDR1 GTSNPN and CDR2 SVGIG (reference sequence). Trimming took 2 bases from V and 3 from J; bases not matched to a gene: 8. DNA for the CDR3: TGTGCCTGGAGTTTTTCCAGGACTAGCGGGAGTACAGATACGCAGTATTTT. Amino acids: CAWSFSRTSGSTDTQYF. Supplemented by reference TRBV30 and TRBJ2-3, the full variable domain reads SQTIHQWPATLVQPVGSPLSLECTVEGTSNPNLYWYRQAAGRGLQLLFYSVGIGQISSEVPQNLSASRPQDRQFILSSKKLLLSDSGFYLCAWSFSRTSGSTDTQYFGPGTRLTVL.

This clone occurred a few times. The V and J genes are TRBV5-1 and TRBJ2-3; TRBD2 aligns across 10 bases. This CDR3 spans 17 amino acids. V shed 1 base, J shed 2 bases, and the junction held 7 bases outside the gene matches. Germline assignment: CDR1 SGHRS and CDR2 YFSETQ. The DNA of the CDR3 is TGCGCCAGCAGCTTGATGGCTAGCGGGGGAAACACAGATACGCAGTATTTT. Encoded protein: CASSLMASGGNTDTQYF.

The V call is TRBV9, the J call TRBJ2-7; TRBD2 aligns across 10 bases. The CDR3 covers 16 residues. Germline values: CDR1 SGDLS, CDR2 YYNGEE. Germline trimming cut 2 bases from V and 6 bases from J; bases unmatched to any gene: 11. The CDR3 is CASSVGSSGSSREQYF. CDR3 in DNA: TGTGCCAGCAGCGTGGGGTCTAGCGGGAGTTCGCGCGAGCAGTACTTC.

This clone has ten or more counts. V and J are TRBV30 and TRBJ2-7; 9 bases fit TRBD1. The CDR3 has 13 amino acids. The germline CDR1 and CDR2 sequences are GTSNPN and SVGIG (reference sequence). V shed 4 bases and J 3 bases; nucleotides not matched to a gene: 4. The CDR3 spells CAWMGQGGYEQYF. CDR3 sequence (DNA): TGTGCCTGGATGGGACAGGGAGGCTACGAGCAGTACTTC.

This clone was counted only a few times. This chain joins TRBV30 and TRBJ1-1; D gene unclear. CDR1 and CDR2 from the germline V gene are GTSNPN and SVGIG (reference sequence). Trimming pared 3 bases from V and 1 base from J, leaving 6 bases between. The CDR3 runs to 12 residues. CDR3 nucleotide sequence: TGTGCCTGGAGCATGCAGAACACTGAAGCTTTCTTT. It translates to CAWSMQNTEAFF.

This clone occurred a few times. The V gene is TRBV7-7, the J gene TRBJ2-5, with a weak D call TRBD1 (5 bases). The V gene lost 5 bases and the J gene lost 5 bases, with 12 bases spanning the gap. This CDR3 spans 13 amino acids. Germline-derived CDR1 and CDR2 are SSHAT and FNYEAQ (reference sequence). CDR3 nucleotide sequence: TGTGCCAGCAGCCCACAGGCTGGGGAGACCCAGTACTTC. The encoded protein is CASSPQAGETQYF.

This clone was counted only a few times. The chain recombines TRBV9 with TRBJ2-7, with D perhaps matching TRBD1 (6 bases). Germline values: CDR1 SGDLS, CDR2 YYNGEE. The CDR3 consists of 16 residues. V lost 0 bases to trimming and J lost 2 bases, with 15 bases between them. The CDR3 DNA reads TGTGCCAGCAGCGTAGCTTCGGACAGCCTCGCCTACGAGCAGTACTTC. This encodes CASSVASDSLAYEQYF.

Remarks on this clone: Other nucleotide sequences in the sample specify the same CDR3. The chain joins TRBV7-2 to TRBJ2-7; D is undetermined. This CDR3 has 13 residues. V was clipped by 0 bases and J by 2 bases, with 5 bases between them. The germline V gene encodes CDR1 SGHTA and CDR2 FQGNSA. The CDR3: CASSLAGPYEQYV. The CDR3 nucleotides are TGTGCCAGCAGCTTAGCGGGCCCCTACGAGCAGTACGTC.

The gene calls are TRBV4-1 and TRBJ1-1; unclear D gene. Germline values: CDR1 MGHRA, CDR2 YSYEKL. This CDR3 region has 14 residues. V was trimmed by 0 bases and J by 1 base, leaving 6 bases between them. CDR3 residues: CASSQDRSNTEAFF. For the CDR3, the DNA is TGCGCCAGCAGCCAAGATAGATCGAACACTGAAGCTTTCTTT.

This clone showed up just a few times. V and J are TRBV29-1 and TRBJ1-2; no clear D. Trimming removed 5 bases at V and 2 bases at J, with 18 bases between. Germline V gene sequence: CDR1 SQVTM, CDR2 ANQGSEA. This CDR3 has 15 residues. The CDR3 DNA sequence: TGCAGCGTTCGACTTATTGTTGGGGAAAACTATGGCTACACCTTC. Its translation: CSVRLIVGENYGYTF.

In its sample, this clone was seen a few times. The gene calls are TRBV9 and TRBJ1-3; D might be TRBD1 (6 bases). Trimming removed 3 bases at V and 0 bases at J, with 16 bases between. In germline, CDR1 is SGDLS, CDR2 YYNGEE. The CDR3 loop spans 17 amino acids. The CDR3 region is CASSEGGGPLSGNTIYF. In DNA form, the CDR3 reads TGTGCCAGCAGCGAGGGAGGGGGTCCCCTCTCTGGAAACACCATATATTTT.

A few counts support this clone. V and J are TRBV19 and TRBJ2-1; no definite D call. Trimming stripped 4 bases from V and 14 bases from J, with 15 bases between. In germline, CDR1 is LNHDA, CDR2 SQIVND (reference sequence). The CDR3 sequence is 12 residues long. The CDR3 nucleotides are TGTGCCAGTAGTACACCGCCGGAAGGGAAGTTCTTC. Residues: CASSTPPEGKFF.

This clone was counted many times. The chain links TRBV15 to TRBJ2-1; D tentatively reads TRBD1 or TRBD2 (5 bases each). V lost 1 base and J lost 9, with 7 bases in between. CDR3 length equals 12 residues. Looked up from germline, CDR1 is LNHNV and CDR2 is YYDKDF (reference sequence). This chain's CDR3 is CATSRAGLEQFF. The CDR3 DNA follows: TGTGCCACCAGCAGAGCGGGGCTTGAGCAGTTCTTC.

Only a few counts were recorded for this clone. This chain connects TRBV29-1 to TRBJ1-3; a possible D gene is TRBD1 (5 bases). CDR1 is SQVTM and CDR2 is ANQGSEA in the germline V gene. V shed 7 bases and J shed 0 bases, with 16 bases lying between them. The CDR3 loop spans 15 amino acids. The CDR3 sequence: CSASTGGTSGNTIYF. CDR3 nucleotides: TGCAGCGCATCGACCGGGGGGACCTCTGGAAACACCATATATTTT. The full variable domain, in which reference TRBV29-1 and TRBJ1-3 provide the parts outside the CDR3, is SAVISQKPSRDICQRGTSLTIQCQVDSQVTMMFWYRQQPGQSLTLIATANQGSEATYESGFVIDKFPISRPNLTFSTLTVSNMSPEDSSIYLCSASTGGTSGNTIYFGEGSWLTVV.

The chain joins TRBV10-3 to TRBJ2-5, with D tentatively TRBD2 (5 bases). From germline, CDR1 is ENHRY and CDR2 SYGVKD. V lost 10 bases to trimming and J lost 1 base, with 16 bases between them. CDR3 length: 14 residues. CDR3 sequence reads: CATYPGRGQETQYF. CDR3 nucleotide sequence: TGTGCCACCTACCCCGGTCGGGGCCAAGAGACCCAGTACTTC.

This clone was counted a few times. This chain uses TRBV7-9 with TRBJ2-2; D is uncertain. The CDR3 is 15 amino acids. CDR1 is SEHNR, CDR2 FQNEAQ, per germline (reference sequence). V dropped 4 bases and J dropped 4 bases, with 13 bases sitting between them. The chain's CDR3 is CASSSDLGFTGELFF. CDR3 coding DNA: TGTGCCAGCAGCTCCGATTTGGGTTTCACCGGGGAGCTGTTTTTT.

This chain connects TRBV28 to TRBJ1-1, with D possibly being TRBD1 (5 bases). This CDR3 comprises 13 residues. V shed 6 bases and J shed 11 bases, with 19 bases lying between them. Looked up from germline, CDR1 is MDHEN and CDR2 is SYDVKM. The CDR3 spells CASSLPRWGWAFF. CDR3 in DNA: TGTGCCAGCAGCCTCCCCCGGTGGGGGTGGGCTTTCTTT.

The chain links TRBV18 to TRBJ2-1; 7 bases align to TRBD2. Germline V gene lookup returns CDR1 KGHSH and CDR2 LQKENI. With V trimmed by 2 bases and J by 8 bases, 6 bases remained unmatched. The CDR3 sequence is 14 residues long. The CDR3 sequence is CASSPSGGSDEQFF. Written as DNA, the CDR3 is TGTGCCAGCTCACCATCGGGGGGTAGCGATGAGCAGTTCTTC. Based on the CDR3 plus reference TRBV18 and TRBJ2-1, the full variable domain is NAGVMQNPRHLVRRRGQEARLRCSPMKGHSHVYWYRQLPEEGLKFMVYLQKENIIDESGMPKERFSAEFPKEGPSILRIQQVVRGDSAAYFCASSPSGGSDEQFFGPGTRLTVL.

This clone occurred a few times. This sequence joins TRBV19 and TRBJ2-6; 9 bases are shared with TRBD1. Germline-derived CDR1 and CDR2 are LNHDA and SQIVND (reference sequence). The CDR3 length is 18 residues. Trimming removed 5 bases from V and 0 bases from J; junction bases left unmatched: 8. In DNA, the CDR3 is TGTGCCAGTAGTGACCGGGACAGGGACTTCTCTGGGGCCAACGTCCTGACTTTC. Translated: CASSDRDRDFSGANVLTF.

The CDR3 protein is CASSLAAGHEQYV. CDR3 in DNA: TGTGCCAGCAGCTTGGCAGCAGGGCACGAGCAGTACGTC. The chain has TRBV7-9 and TRBJ2-7, with D perhaps TRBD1 (5 bases). Germline CDR1 reads SEHNR; CDR2 reads FQNEAQ (reference sequence). Trimming stripped 3 bases from V and 5 bases from J, with 11 bases between. The CDR3 length is 13 residues.

Only a few counts were recorded for this clone. This chain links TRBV25-1 with TRBJ2-2, with D unresolved. This CDR3 is 11 amino acids long. V was shortened by 4 bases and J by 8 bases, with 5 bases between the two germline ends. CDR1 and CDR2 (germline): MGHDK, SYGVNS. Here the CDR3 DNA reads TGTGCCAGCAGTGTCATGGGGGAGCTGTTTTTT. This sequence encodes CASSVMGELFF.

V usage is TRBV5-1 and J usage is TRBJ2-1; 10 bases are shared with TRBD1. The CDR3 runs to 14 residues. CDR1 and CDR2 (germline): SGHRS, YFSETQ. V trimming: 7 bases; J trimming: 4 bases; junction bases outside the gene matches: 5. DNA for the CDR3: TGCGCCAGCTACAGGGACAGGGGATACAATGAGCAGTTCTTC. The encoded protein is CASYRDRGYNEQFF.